This TCR beta chain comes out of a study of CXCR3-negative and CXCR3-positive naive CD8 T cells. Across the whole study: The libraries yielded some 150 million TRB reads, about 1.5 +/- 0.3 million each. Study-wide points: TRB CDR3s were more hydrophobic in CXCR3-positive than in CXCR3-negative naive cells.

cDNA libraries for TRB were generated by 5' RACE incorporating UMI labels. TCRdb reanalyzed the 5' RACE reads and collapses them to one entry per CDR3 protein, without DNA. The sample includes some 140,000 distinct CDR3 sequences. Comment on this clonotype: Its antigen is still unknown.

The CDR3 length is 16 residues. Naive cells were sorted as CD45RO-, CCR7+, CD27+ and CD95-. The sequenced sample consisted of naive CXCR3+ CD8+ T cells from blood. This sample's subset: CD45RO-CCR7+CD27+CD95- naive CD8+ T cells expressing CXCR3 (TNR3+). V usage is TRBV1 and J usage is TRBJ2-1. TRBV1 is reported as a pseudogene. The sequence derives from a human donor in good health. Some clones in this sample may be carry-over from other donors' samples. The CDR3 here is CTSSQGLRLTDNEQFF.